The next 25 T cell receptor beta chains were all read from a single sample in a study of T cells in localized non-small cell lung cancer. Profiling relied on immunoSEQ multiplex PCR, and the TCRdb table lists in-frame clones only, not all of them. Of around 41,000 clones listed, 91% are singletons. The sequencing here drew on PBMCs, taken before any cancer treatment. The source of these receptors is a woman aged 35 to 75 with stage II lung adenocarcinoma.

The chain uses TRBV11-2 and TRBJ2-7; no definite D call. CDR1 is SGHAT, CDR2 FQNNGV, per germline. V lost 3 bases and J 0 bases, leaving 9 bases between the germline ends. The CDR3 runs 14 residues. The CDR3 region has the DNA TGTGCCAGCAGCTTTGGTCGCAGCTCCTACGAGCAGTACTTC. Amino acid sequence: CASSFGRSSYEQYF.

The rearrangement links TRBV7-6 to TRBJ2-3; 8 nucleotides match TRBD2. This CDR3 comprises 15 residues. Losses at the gene ends were 2 bases for V and 0 bases for J; bases not matched to a gene: 1. Germline V gene data show CDR1 as SGHVS and CDR2 as FNYEAQ. CDR3 residues: CASSLQRGSTDTQYF. The CDR3 DNA is TGTGCCAGCAGCTTACAGCGGGGGAGCACAGATACGCAGTATTTT.

The gene calls are TRBV28 and TRBJ2-2; the D is unclear. This CDR3 has 12 amino acids. Germline CDR1 is MDHEN and CDR2 is SYDVKM. With 5 bases removed from V and 9 bases from J, the gap between germline ends came to 10 bases. The CDR3 protein is CASSISPRELFF. DNA for the CDR3: TGTGCCAGCAGTATCTCCCCTCGGGAGCTGTTTTTT.

The chain combines TRBV6-5 with TRBJ1-1; TRBD1 might be the D (6 bases). Germline V CDR1 and CDR2: MNHEY, SVGAGI. This CDR3 contains 13 residues. V was clipped by 6 bases and J by 3 bases, with 11 bases between them. CDR3 sequence (DNA): TGTGCCAGCAGAGGCACAGGGTACACTGAAGCTTTCTTT. Residues: CASRGTGYTEAFF.

The chain couples TRBV28 to TRBJ1-3; 11 nucleotides align to TRBD1. CDR1 and CDR2 (germline): MDHEN, SYDVKM. V lost 6 bases, J lost 0 bases, and 4 bases stayed unmatched. This CDR3 comprises 16 residues. The CDR3 region is CASRGQGGYSGNTIYF. CDR3 DNA sequence: TGTGCCAGCAGGGGACAGGGGGGCTACTCTGGAAACACCATATATTTT.

This chain joins TRBV2 and TRBJ2-7; D not certain. V lost 8 bases and J 2 bases, leaving 4 bases between the germline ends. The CDR3 sequence is 10 residues long. Germline values: CDR1 SNHLY, CDR2 FYNNEI. CDR3 in amino acids: CASGAYEQYF. In DNA, the CDR3 is TGTGCCAGCGGGGCCTACGAGCAGTACTTC.

The V gene is TRBV6-6, the J gene TRBJ2-5; no reliable D call. The V end was cut by 2 bases, the J end by 1 base, with 14 bases between. The CDR3 consists of 16 residues. CDR1 is MNHNY and CDR2 is SVGAGI in the germline V gene (reference sequence). The CDR3 nucleotides are TGTGCCAGCAGTTACCCCCAGCGCATCGCCCAAGAGACCCAGTACTTC. Its protein is CASSYPQRIAQETQYF.

The gene calls are TRBV2 and TRBJ1-2; D is unclear. CDR3 length equals 14 residues. Germline values: CDR1 SNHLY, CDR2 FYNNEI. The V end lost 4 bases, the J end lost 2 bases, and 11 bases lay between the germline ends. In DNA form, the CDR3 reads TGTGCCAGCAGTGTTGTCAGATTCAACTATGGCTACACCTTC. This gives the protein CASSVVRFNYGYTF.

V is TRBV7-9 and J is TRBJ1-5; D is perhaps TRBD1 (5 bases). Trimming took off 5 bases at V and 6 bases at J, with 23 bases between the two ends. Per germline, CDR1 SEHNR and CDR2 FQNEAQ (reference sequence). The CDR3 covers 17 residues. CDR3 in amino acids: CASSNDHGSGRGQPQHF. CDR3 DNA sequence: TGTGCCAGCAGCAACGACCACGGTTCTGGGAGGGGTCAGCCCCAGCATTTT.

The rearrangement links TRBV19 to TRBJ1-1; D is possibly TRBD1 (6 bases). The CDR3 is 16 residues long. The V and J ends lost 0 bases and 0 bases respectively, with 11 bases between them. In germline, CDR1 is LNHDA, CDR2 SQIVND (reference sequence). CDR3 nucleotides: TGTGCCAGTAGTATAGAAGCAGGGGCTATGAACACTGAAGCTTTCTTT. Amino acid sequence: CASSIEAGAMNTEAFF.

This chain links TRBV6-5 with TRBJ1-1; TRBD1 agrees at 7 bases. This CDR3 is built from 16 residues. Looked up from germline, CDR1 is MNHEY and CDR2 is SVGAGI. V trimming: 2 bases; J trimming: 4 bases; junction bases outside the gene matches: 10. In DNA form, the CDR3 reads TGTGCCAGCAGTTACCCTTCAGGGGGGGGTGGCACTGAAGCTTTCTTT. This codes for CASSYPSGGGGTEAFF.

This clone was observed a handful of times. The chain has TRBV28 and TRBJ2-1; 8 bases agree with TRBD2. Per the germline V gene, CDR1 is MDHEN and CDR2 is SYDVKM. CDR3 length equals 18 residues. V was clipped by 4 bases and J by 12 bases; unmatched bases: 23. CDR3 in amino acids: CASSSPLPAGGSHRVQFF. The CDR3 coding sequence is TGTGCCAGCAGTTCACCCCTCCCGGCGGGGGGCTCCCATCGGGTGCAGTTCTTC.

V is TRBV19 and J is TRBJ1-1; the D gene is possibly TRBD1 (6 bases). From germline, CDR1 is LNHDA and CDR2 SQIVND (reference sequence). The V end lost 7 bases, the J end lost 1 base, and 10 bases lay between the germline ends. The CDR3 runs to 13 residues. The CDR3 region has the DNA TGTGCCAGTATGGACAGAGGGAACACTGAAGCTTTCTTT. It codes for CASMDRGNTEAFF.

The CDR3 coding sequence is TGTGCCAGCCAAGGTGGCGGGAGGGTTACCGGGGAGCTGTTTTTT. This gives the protein CASQGGGRVTGELFF. The gene calls are TRBV28 and TRBJ2-2, with 9 bases lining up with TRBD2. The V and J ends lost 8 bases and 5 bases, in that order; junction bases with no gene match: 9. Germline V gene data show CDR1 as MDHEN and CDR2 as SYDVKM. The CDR3 sequence is 15 residues long.

The genes are TRBV5-1 and TRBJ1-2, with 7 bases lining up with TRBD1. The CDR3 has 15 amino acids. Per germline, CDR1 SGHRS and CDR2 YFSETQ. V gave up 3 bases and J gave up 2 bases; unmatched junction bases: 7. In nucleotides, the CDR3 is TGCGCCAGCAGCTCAGAGGGGGCGGTCAACTATGGCTACACCTTC. Its protein product is CASSSEGAVNYGYTF.

This chain connects TRBV18 to TRBJ2-6, with 11 bases that match TRBD1. Trimming at V came to 6 bases and at J to 0 bases, leaving 4 bases not matched to a gene. CDR3 size: 17 residues. The germline gives CDR1 KGHSH, CDR2 LQKENI. DNA of the CDR3: TGTGCCAGCTCCCCCGGGACAGGGGGCTCTGGGGCCAACGTCCTGACTTTC. As protein: CASSPGTGGSGANVLTF.

The rearrangement joins TRBV7-9 to TRBJ1-1, with D uncertain. This CDR3 has 13 residues. The V gene's germline CDR1 is SEHNR and CDR2 FQNEAQ (reference sequence). The V end was cut by 1 base, the J end by 5 bases, with 8 bases between. CDR3: CASSLDGSTEAFF. CDR3 bases: TGTGCCAGCAGCTTAGACGGGTCGACTGAAGCTTTCTTT.

The chain uses TRBV7-3 and TRBJ2-6; possibly TRBD1 for D (6 bases). The CDR3 runs 19 residues. Germline V gene sequence: CDR1 SGHTA, CDR2 FQGTGA. Trimming stripped 5 bases from V and 4 bases from J, with 24 bases between. The CDR3, as DNA: TGTGCCAGCAGCCCCCACCGGGACATCGGGCTAGGGGGGGCCAACGTCCTGACTTTC. Residues: CASSPHRDIGLGGANVLTF. Combining the CDR3 with reference TRBV7-3 and TRBJ2-6 gives the whole variable domain GAGVSQTPSNKVTEKGKYVELRCDPISGHTALYWYRQSLGQGPEFLIYFQGTGAADDSGLPNDRFFAVRPEGSVSTLKIQRTERGDSAVYLCASSPHRDIGLGGANVLTFGAGSRLTVL.

V gene TRBV5-6 combines with J gene TRBJ2-1, with a weak D call TRBD2 (6 bases). V was pared by 4 bases and J by 4 bases, with 18 bases between. The CDR3 length is 16 residues. Germline CDR1 SGHDT, CDR2 YYEEEE. CDR3 sequence: CASSKGLPLGYNEQFF. The CDR3, as DNA: TGTGCCAGCAGCAAGGGACTGCCTTTAGGGTACAATGAGCAGTTCTTC.

The V call is TRBV19, the J call TRBJ1-1; D unclear. Per germline, CDR1 LNHDA and CDR2 SQIVND (reference sequence). This CDR3 region has 12 residues. Trimming shortened V by 4 bases and J by 9 bases, and 12 bases separated the two germline ends. CDR3: CASSTLSTQAFF. The CDR3 DNA follows: TGTGCCAGTAGTACCCTCTCGACACAAGCTTTCTTT. The complete variable domain, with remaining parts taken from reference TRBV19 and TRBJ1-1, reads DGGITQSPKYLFRKEGQNVTLSCEQNLNHDAMYWYRQDPGQGLRLIYYSQIVNDFQKGDIAEGYSVSREKKESFPLTVTSAQKNPTAFYLCASSTLSTQAFFGQGTRLTVV.

The CDR3 region has the DNA TGTGCCAGCAGCCGTTTCGAGAAGTTGGAGCAGTTCTTC. Its protein product is CASSRFEKLEQFF. V is TRBV5-4 and J is TRBJ2-1; D not certain. CDR1 is SGHNT, CDR2 YYREEE, per germline (reference sequence). The CDR3 sequence is 13 residues long. V dropped 4 bases and J dropped 10 bases, with 15 bases sitting between them.

The rearrangement links TRBV5-6 to TRBJ1-4, with unresolved D. This CDR3 has 14 residues. Germline CDR1 SGHDT, CDR2 YYEEEE. Trimming stripped 2 bases from V and 0 bases from J, with 5 bases between. The CDR3 DNA reads TGTGCCAGCAGCTTCCTTGCAACTAATGAAAAACTGTTTTTT. Its translation is CASSFLATNEKLFF.

This clone has only a few counts. The rearrangement uses TRBV14 and TRBJ1-1, with D possibly being TRBD1 (6 bases). This CDR3 spans 13 amino acids. Trimming pared 0 bases from V and 10 bases from J, leaving 12 bases between. The germline gives CDR1 SGHDN, CDR2 FVKESK. The CDR3 nucleotides are TGTGCCAGCAGCCAAGAGCGTACAGGGACAGCTTTCTTT. It encodes CASSQERTGTAFF. Filled out from reference TRBV14 and TRBJ1-1, the complete variable domain reads EAGVTQFPSHSVIEKGQTVTLRCDPISGHDNLYWYRRVMGKEIKFLLHFVKESKQDESGMPNNRFLAERTGGTYSTLKVQPAELEDSGVYFCASSQERTGTAFFGQGTRLTVV.

This clone appeared a few times. This rearrangement joins TRBV27 to TRBJ2-7; maybe TRBD2 (5 bases). The V end lost 11 bases, the J end lost 0 bases, and 5 bases lay between the germline ends. CDR3 size: 10 residues. The germline CDR1 and CDR2 sequences are MNHEY and SMNVEV (reference sequence). For the CDR3, the DNA is TGTGCCCGGGGCTCCTACGAGCAGTACTTC. The encoded protein is CARGSYEQYF.

The rearrangement joins TRBV4-2 to TRBJ1-2, with D unresolved. CDR1 is LGHNA, CDR2 YNFKEQ, per germline. Trimming cost V 0 bases and J 1 base, with 6 bases left between them. The CDR3 contains 14 residues. The CDR3 DNA reads TGTGCCAGCAGCCAAGAGGGCAGTAACTATGGCTACACCTTC. Its protein is CASSQEGSNYGYTF.